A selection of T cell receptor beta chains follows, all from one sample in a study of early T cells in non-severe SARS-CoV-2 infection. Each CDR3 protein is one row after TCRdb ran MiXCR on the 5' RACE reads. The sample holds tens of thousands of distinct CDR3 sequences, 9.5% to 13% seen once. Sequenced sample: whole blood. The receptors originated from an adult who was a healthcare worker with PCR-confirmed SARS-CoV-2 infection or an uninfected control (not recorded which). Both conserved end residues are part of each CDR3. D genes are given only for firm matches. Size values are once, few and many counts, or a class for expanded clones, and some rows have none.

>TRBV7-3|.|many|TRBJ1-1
CASSLWPGLNTEAFF
TGTGCCAGCAGCTTATGGCCGGGGTTGAACACTGAAGCTTTCTTT
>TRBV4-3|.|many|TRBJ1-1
CASSQETDTEAFF
TGCGCCAGCAGCCAAGAGACAGACACTGAAGCTTTCTTT
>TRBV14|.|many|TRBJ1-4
CASSPREEYEKLFF
TGTGCCAGCAGCCCCAGGGAAGAATATGAAAAACTGTTTTTT
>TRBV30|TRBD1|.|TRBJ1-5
CAWGQGSNQPQHF
TGTGCCTGGGGACAGGGAAGCAATCAGCCCCAGCATTTT
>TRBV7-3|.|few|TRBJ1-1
CASSFGQQNTEAFF
TGTGCCAGCAGCTTTGGACAGCAGAACACTGAAGCTTTCTTT
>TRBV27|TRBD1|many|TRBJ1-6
CASSWISQGAGSPLHF
TGTGCCAGCAGTTGGATTAGTCAGGGGGCAGGTTCACCCCTCCACTTT
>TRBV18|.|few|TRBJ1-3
CASSPAGPSSGNTIYF
TGTGCCAGCTCACCAGCCGGGCCCTCCTCTGGAAACACCATATATTTT
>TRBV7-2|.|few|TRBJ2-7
CASSSGTRQAVGEQYF
TGTGCCAGCAGCTCTGGAACGAGACAGGCGGTCGGCGAGCAGTACTTC
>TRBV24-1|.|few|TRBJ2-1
CATSFGQAYNEQFF
TGTGCCACCAGTTTTGGGCAGGCATACAATGAGCAGTTCTTC
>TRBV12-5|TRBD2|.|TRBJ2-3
CASGLVQTSGATDTQYF
TGTGCTAGTGGTTTGGTACAAACTAGCGGGGCCACAGATACGCAGTATTTT
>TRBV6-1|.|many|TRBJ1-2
CASSEWGNYGYTF
TGTGCCAGCAGTGAATGGGGGAACTATGGCTACACCTTC
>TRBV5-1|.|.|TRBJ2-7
CASSLEIGPPYEQYF
TGCGCCAGCAGCTTGGAGATAGGGCCTCCCTACGAGCAGTACTTC
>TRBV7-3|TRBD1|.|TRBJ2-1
CASSSGGPVLNEQFF
TGTGCCAGCAGTTCAGGGGGCCCGGTCCTTAATGAGCAGTTCTTC
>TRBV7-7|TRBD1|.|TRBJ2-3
CASSIWDSPTDTQYF
TGTGCTAGCAGCATCTGGGACAGCCCCACAGATACGCAGTATTTT
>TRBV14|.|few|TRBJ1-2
CASSPDAGGYTF
TGTGCCAGCAGCCCGGACGCGGGGGGCTACACCTTC
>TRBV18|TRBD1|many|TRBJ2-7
CASSPGVGTGTYEQYF
TGTGCCAGCTCACCAGGGGTCGGGACAGGGACCTACGAGCAGTACTTC
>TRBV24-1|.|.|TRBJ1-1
CATSTGTRAFF
TGTGCCACCAGTACAGGGACACGAGCTTTCTTT
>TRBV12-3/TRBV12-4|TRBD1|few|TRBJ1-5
CASSSGQGIGNQPQHF
TGTGCCAGCAGTTCCGGACAGGGGATAGGCAATCAGCCCCAGCATTTT
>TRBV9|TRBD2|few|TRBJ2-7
CASSVAAGGSYEQYF
TGTGCCAGCAGCGTAGCAGCGGGGGGGTCCTACGAGCAGTACTTC
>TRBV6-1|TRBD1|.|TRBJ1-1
CASGWTGGLEAFF
TGTGCCAGCGGGTGGACAGGGGGTCTTGAAGCTTTCTTT
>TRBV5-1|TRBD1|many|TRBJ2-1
CASSAQLTGGSYNEQFF
TGCGCCAGCAGCGCCCAGTTGACAGGGGGCTCCTACAATGAGCAGTTCTTC
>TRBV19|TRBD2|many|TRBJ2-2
CASSPSGVAGELFF
TGTGCCAGTAGTCCTAGCGGGGTAGCCGGGGAGCTGTTTTTT
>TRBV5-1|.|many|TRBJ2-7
CASQDGPYEQYF
TGCGCCAGCCAAGATGGACCCTACGAGCAGTACTTC
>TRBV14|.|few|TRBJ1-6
CASSSRGGNSPLHF
TGTGCCAGCAGCTCACGCGGGGGAAATTCACCCCTCCACTTT
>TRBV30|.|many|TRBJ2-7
CAWSVRQSGSSEQYF
TGTGCCTGGAGTGTACGGCAGAGCGGTTCGTCCGAGCAGTACTTC
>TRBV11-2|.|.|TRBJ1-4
CASSSPGNEKLFF
TGTGCCAGCAGCTCACCGGGTAATGAAAAACTGTTTTTT
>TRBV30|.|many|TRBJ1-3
CACSPTGSSLISGNTIYF
TGTGCCTGTTCTCCAACAGGGTCCTCACTTATCTCTGGAAACACCATATATTTT
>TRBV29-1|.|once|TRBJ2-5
CSGTFRETQYF
TGCAGCGGGACCTTTCGGGAGACCCAGTACTTC
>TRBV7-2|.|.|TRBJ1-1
CVSSLGWPVEAFF
TGTGTCAGCAGCTTAGGCTGGCCGGTTGAAGCTTTCTTT
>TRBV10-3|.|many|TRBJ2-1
CAIRGLNYNEQFF
TGTGCCATCAGGGGGTTGAACTACAATGAGCAGTTCTTC
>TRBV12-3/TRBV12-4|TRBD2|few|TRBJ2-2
CASMSGANTGELFF
TGTGCCAGCATGAGCGGGGCGAACACCGGGGAGCTGTTTTTT
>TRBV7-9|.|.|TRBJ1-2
CASSPGSYGYTF
TGTGCCAGCAGCCCCGGGAGCTATGGCTACACCTTC
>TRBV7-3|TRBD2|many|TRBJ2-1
CASSAGGAQIF
TGTGCCAGCAGCGCCGGGGGGGCCCAAATCTTC
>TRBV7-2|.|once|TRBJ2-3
CASSSTGPGIDTQYF
TGTGCCAGCAGCTCCACCGGCCCCGGAATAGATACGCAGTATTTT
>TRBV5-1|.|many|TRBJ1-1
CASTSTGNRDTEAFF
TGCGCCAGCACCTCTACCGGGAATCGGGACACTGAAGCTTTCTTT
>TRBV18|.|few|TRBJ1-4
CASSPESRAAEKLFF
TGTGCCAGCTCACCCGAATCGCGGGCGGCCGAAAAACTGTTTTTT
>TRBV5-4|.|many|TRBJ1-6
CASRPGGIATVNSPLHF
TGTGCCAGCAGGCCAGGTGGGATAGCGACCGTTAATTCACCCCTCCACTTT
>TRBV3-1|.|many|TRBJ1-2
CASGQTGSGYTF
TGTGCCAGCGGGCAGACAGGTTCTGGCTACACCTTC
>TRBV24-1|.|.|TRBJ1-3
CATSPGPLDYGNTIYF
TGTGCCACCAGCCCTGGGCCACTAGATTACGGAAACACCATATATTTT
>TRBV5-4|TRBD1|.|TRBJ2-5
CASSLAGQGETQYF
TGTGCCAGCAGCTTGGCGGGACAGGGAGAGACCCAGTACTTC
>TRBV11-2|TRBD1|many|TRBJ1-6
CASSLAQTGGRKNSPLHF
TGTGCCAGCAGCTTAGCGCAGACAGGGGGACGTAAGAATTCACCCCTCCACTTT
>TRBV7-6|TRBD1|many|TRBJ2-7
CASSPLPGTGQYEQYF
TGTGCCAGCAGCCCCCTCCCCGGGACAGGGCAGTACGAGCAGTACTTC
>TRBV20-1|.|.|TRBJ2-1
CSAEIPTGGSNEQFF
TGCAGTGCTGAAATCCCCACGGGGGGCTCCAATGAGCAGTTCTTC
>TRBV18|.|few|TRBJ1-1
CASSPRNVGTNTEAFF
TGTGCCAGCTCACCACGTAACGTAGGGACAAACACTGAAGCTTTCTTT